The next 31 T cell receptor beta chains were all read from a single sample in a study of CXCR3-negative and CXCR3-positive naive CD8 T cells. General study results and limits: Naive cells that were CXCR3-positive had more hydrophobic TRB CDR3s (compared with CXCR3-negative naive cells).

What these receptors recognize is not known. The authors made the TRB cDNA libraries by 5' RACE using UMI labels. After re-calling the 5' RACE reads, TCRdb lists one entry per CDR3 protein, DNA absent. In all, the sample yields around 60,000 distinct CDR3 sequences. The sample comprised naive CXCR3+ CD8+ T cells from blood. Subset indicated: CD45RO-CCR7+CD27+CD95- naive CD8+ T cells expressing CXCR3 (TNR3+). The source of these receptors is a human donor in good health. Some clones in this sample may be carry-over from other donors' samples.

V gene TRBV7-6 combines with J gene TRBJ1-1; the TRBD1 assignment by TCRdb is unverifiable without DNA. The CDR3 totals 15 residues. Germline CDR1 reads SGHVS; CDR2 reads FNYEAQ. The CDR3 is CASSVGTDFHTEAFF. Full variable domain (remainder filled in from reference TRBV7-6 and TRBJ1-1): GAGVSQSPRYKVTKRGQDVALRCDPISGHVSLYWYRQALGQGPEFLTYFNYEAQQDKSGLPNDRFSAERPEGSISTLTIQRTEQRDSAMYRCASSVGTDFHTEAFFGQGTRLTVV.

This chain connects TRBV19 to TRBJ1-5. CDR1 and CDR2 (germline): LNHDA, SQIVND (reference sequence). The CDR3 sequence is 13 residues long. The CDR3 loop is CASSMFLNQPQHF.

CDR3 region: CASSTRVAEETQYF. The chain uses TRBV6-2 or TRBV6-3 and TRBJ2-5; without DNA, the TCRdb call of TRBD1 cannot be checked. The CDR3 is 14 amino acids. The V gene's germline CDR1 is MNHEY and CDR2 SVGEGT.

The chain combines TRBV30 with TRBJ1-1. CDR1 and CDR2 from the germline V gene are GTSNPN and SVGIG (reference sequence). The CDR3 loop spans 12 amino acids. This chain's CDR3 is CAWRGDEAEAFF.

The gene calls are TRBV7-7 and TRBJ2-5. This CDR3 comprises 15 residues. The germline CDR1 and CDR2 sequences are SSHAT and FNYEAQ (reference sequence). CDR3 residues: CASSSVLGVVETQYF.

The chain has TRBV7-8 and TRBJ1-6. Per the germline V gene, CDR1 is SGHVS and CDR2 is FQNEAQ. CDR3 length: 15 residues. CDR3 loop: CASSLAQTGNSPLHF.

The chain employs TRBV6-5 and TRBJ1-1; with no DNA, the TCRdb D assignment of TRBD1 cannot be verified. This CDR3 has 16 residues. Germline V gene sequence: CDR1 MNHEY, CDR2 SVGAGI. The CDR3: CASSYNLDRANTEAFF.

The chain has TRBV7-6 and TRBJ1-1; the D call from TCRdb, TRBD1, cannot be confirmed without DNA. The CDR3 totals 14 residues. Germline assignment: CDR1 SGHVS and CDR2 FNYEAQ. The CDR3 region is CASSLEMGADEAFF.

V is TRBV12-3 or TRBV12-4 and J is TRBJ1-4; checking the TCRdb D call of TRBD1 is not possible without DNA. The CDR3 contains 15 residues. CDR3 loop: CASSSIRDGNEKLFF.

The rearrangement joins TRBV4-1 to TRBJ2-3; TCRdb gives TRBD1 as the D gene, but with no DNA this cannot be confirmed. CDR3 length: 16 amino acids. Germline V gene lookup returns CDR1 MGHRA and CDR2 YSYEKL. This CDR3 is CASSSPLGGLSDTQYF.

The chain combines TRBV6-2 or TRBV6-3 with TRBJ2-7; TCRdb names TRBD1, which stays unverified in the absence of DNA. Germline lookup yields CDR1 MNHEY and CDR2 SVGEGT. The CDR3 sequence is 14 residues long. The CDR3 sequence: CATKFTVGGVEQYF.

CDR3 residues: CASSQLGARGYTF. The J gene is TRBJ1-2, the V gene TRBV14. Per germline, CDR1 SGHDN and CDR2 FVKESK. This CDR3 has 13 amino acids.

This chain uses TRBV7-9 with TRBJ2-5. Germline lookup yields CDR1 SEHNR and CDR2 FQNEAQ (reference sequence). This CDR3 is 15 amino acids long. CDR3 amino acids: CASSLVTGYQETQYF.

V is TRBV4-1 and J is TRBJ1-1. Germline loops: CDR1 MGHRA, CDR2 YSYEKL. CDR3 length: 13 residues. The CDR3: CASSPRWNTEAFF.

The J gene is TRBJ2-2, the V gene TRBV4-3; the D call from TCRdb, TRBD1, cannot be confirmed without DNA. The CDR3 extends over 17 amino acids. Per the germline V gene, CDR1 is LGHNA and CDR2 is YSLEER. The CDR3 sequence: CASSQDRGLGDAGELFF.

The chain is built from TRBV11-2 and TRBJ1-5; TCRdb calls TRBD1, which cannot be checked without DNA. This CDR3 has 15 amino acids. Germline CDR1 is SGHAT and CDR2 is FQNNGV. This chain's CDR3 is CASSLYRGQNQPQHF.

This chain joins TRBV20-1 and TRBJ1-2; TCRdb designates TRBD1, a call that cannot be tested without DNA. CDR3 length equals 14 residues. The germline V gene encodes CDR1 DFQATT and CDR2 SNEGSKA (reference sequence). The CDR3 sequence: CGTRQPTIKRGYTF.

The chain has TRBV7-2 and TRBJ2-1; TCRdb lists TRBD2, though no DNA is available to test this call. There are 18 residues in the CDR3. CDR1 SGHTA and CDR2 FQGNSA come from the germline V gene. The CDR3 loop is CASSSRRTSGGKWDEQFF.

The chain uses TRBV27 and TRBJ2-7; the D call of TRBD2 rests on TCRdb alone, since no DNA is present to check it. The CDR3 sequence is 12 residues long. Germline assignment: CDR1 MNHEY and CDR2 SMNVEV (reference sequence). The CDR3: CASGPVAGEQYF.

The rearrangement uses TRBV25-1 and TRBJ1-5; TCRdb indicates TRBD1, and absent DNA this call remains unverified. This CDR3 is built from 15 residues. Germline assignment: CDR1 MGHDK and CDR2 SYGVNS. CDR3 sequence reads: CASSESAQGNQPQHF.

This chain joins TRBV19 and TRBJ1-6. Looked up from germline, CDR1 is LNHDA and CDR2 is SQIVND (reference sequence). The CDR3 extends over 14 amino acids. The CDR3 reads CASSAGLGASPLHF.

The V call is TRBV20-1, the J call TRBJ1-1; TCRdb gives TRBD1 as the D gene, but with no DNA this cannot be confirmed. The CDR3 sequence is 15 residues long. Germline CDR1 reads DFQATT; CDR2 reads SNEGSKA (reference sequence). CDR3 in amino acids: CGAREQRTGNTEAFF.

V usage is TRBV11-3 and J usage is TRBJ1-4. The CDR3 runs 13 residues. CDR1 SGHNT and CDR2 YENEEA come from the germline V gene. This CDR3 is CASSSPEGGKLFF. Supplemented by reference TRBV11-3 and TRBJ1-4, the full variable domain reads EAGVVQSPRYKIIEKKQPVAFWCNPISGHNTLYWYLQNLGQGPELLIRYENEEAVDDSQLPKDRFSAERLKGVDSTLKIQPAELGDSAVYLCASSSPEGGKLFFGSGTQLSVL.

V and J are TRBV5-1 and TRBJ1-1; TCRdb gives TRBD1 as the D gene, but with no DNA this cannot be confirmed. The V gene's germline CDR1 is SGHRS and CDR2 YFSETQ. The CDR3 totals 13 residues. The CDR3 loop is CASSPTGSTEAFF. Based on the CDR3 plus reference TRBV5-1 and TRBJ1-1, the full variable domain is KAGVTQTPRYLIKTRGQQVTLSCSPISGHRSVSWYQQTPGQGLQFLFEYFSETQRNKGNFPGRFSGRQFSNSRSEMNVSTLELGDSALYLCASSPTGSTEAFFGQGTRLTVV.

V gene TRBV29-1 combines with J gene TRBJ2-7; TCRdb outputs TRBD1, but without DNA this stays unchecked. The CDR3 is made up of 13 amino acids. Germline loops: CDR1 SQVTM, CDR2 ANQGSEA. CDR3: CSVETGFRGEQYF.

J is TRBJ2-1 and V is TRBV29-1; the D gene TCRdb calls, TRBD1, cannot be checked with no DNA. CDR1 SQVTM and CDR2 ANQGSEA come from the germline V gene. This CDR3 comprises 16 residues. The CDR3 spells CSVGVGQGDTYNEQFF.

The V and J genes are TRBV7-3 and TRBJ2-1. This CDR3 region has 14 residues. Germline lookup yields CDR1 SGHTA and CDR2 FQGTGA. The CDR3 is CASSLTLGVNEQFF.

V is TRBV27 and J is TRBJ2-3; there is no DNA to check the TCRdb D call of TRBD2. Germline lookup yields CDR1 MNHEY and CDR2 SMNVEV (reference sequence). This CDR3 contains 16 residues. The CDR3 loop reads CASSFPAGGYTDTQYF.

The gene calls are TRBV14 and TRBJ1-1. Germline CDR1 SGHDN, CDR2 FVKESK. CDR3 length: 12 amino acids. This chain's CDR3 is CASSQVNTEAFF.

The chain couples TRBV20-1 to TRBJ2-1; the TCRdb D gene call, TRBD1, has no DNA to confirm it. The germline V gene has CDR1 DFQATT and CDR2 SNEGSKA (reference sequence). The CDR3 extends over 16 amino acids. Here the CDR3 reads CSARILGRSSYNEQFF.

The chain has TRBV29-1 and TRBJ1-2; TCRdb designates TRBD1, a call that cannot be tested without DNA. Germline assignment: CDR1 SQVTM and CDR2 ANQGSEA. This CDR3 has 16 residues. Here the CDR3 reads CSVEDSWTGGVYGYTF.